This TCR beta chain was identified during a study of siplizumab effects on memory and regulatory T cells. Study-wide results and limits: Naive T cells seemed more diverse than memory cells; they also seemed major alloresponse contributors. The suppressive capacity of proliferating Tregs from siplizumab cultures remained unconfirmed.

This clone was observed a handful of times. Antigen specificity is unknown. The CDR3 runs to 15 residues. V lost 6 bases, J lost 3 bases, and 17 bases lay in between. Germline assignment: CDR1 LNHDA and CDR2 SQIVND (reference sequence). The table came from immunoSEQ multiplex PCR; TCRdb's copy has only in-frame clones and leaves some out. The sample has 100,000 or so clones, about 94% seen once. The genes are TRBV19 and TRBJ1-2; D gene ambiguous. Sequencing was done on a sample of non-Treg CD4+ T cells sorted from blood. The source of this sequence is a human donor in good health. Here the CDR3 DNA reads TGTGCCAGTAGCTCGTATATCGGGCTGGACTATGGCTACACCTTC. Residues: CASSSYIGLDYGYTF.